This record looks at one T cell receptor beta chain sequence and its context. This clone occurred a few times. Its antigen specificity is not known. No base qualities exist here, and no much larger clone lies one base off it. This sample stems from a study of OX40 agonist ivuxolimab in advanced cancers. Some background on the complete study: The costimulatory receptor OX40 (CD134) was targeted by ivuxolimab, a fully human IgG2 agonistic monoclonal antibody. The purpose of peripheral TCRbeta sequencing was to test whether ivuxolimab changed TCR sequence diversity and led to clonal T-cell expansion. The dose-escalation cohort was about 83% male with a mean age of approximately 60 years, ranging from about 23 to 85. Patients were allowed to have had prior anti-PD-1, anti-PD-L1 or anti-CTLA-4 therapy, and around two fifths of the dose-escalation patients had been treated with checkpoint inhibitors. The monotherapy dose-escalation portion (N = 52 patients) of the phase I ivuxolimab trial is reported in the paper. Three dose-escalation patients achieved partial responses, one with hepatocellular carcinoma and two with cutaneous melanoma. Intravenous ivuxolimab was administered to patients every 2 weeks at six dose levels: 0.01, 0.1, 0.3, 1.5, 3 and 10 mg/kg. Of the roughly 51 dose-escalation patients, hepatocellular carcinoma was present in roughly 19, melanoma in about 15, renal cell carcinoma in 9 and head and neck cancer in 9. What the authors observed across the whole study: After ivuxolimab, more expanded clones were found on average in CD8+ T cells than in CD4+ T cells. Low levels of normalized T-cell clonal expansion were also shown by some nonresponding patients. The antigen specificity of the peripheral T cells that underwent clonal expansion was not determined. In the 0.1-3.0 mg/kg groups, partial responders had among the lowest normalized peripheral clonal expansion, particularly in CD8+ T cells. At doses of 0.1 to 3.0 mg/kg, clonal expansion of both CD4+ and CD8+ blood T cells was observed from baseline to week 6.

Patients with autoimmune disease history or receiving systemic immunosuppression were excluded from the trial. Peripheral blood for TCR sequencing was collected from all dose cohorts at baseline, on cycle 4 day 1, and on cycle 7 day 1. Samples came from an open-label, multicenter, first-in-human phase I dose-escalation trial of ivuxolimab. Adults with locally advanced or metastatic head and neck squamous cell, hepatocellular, melanoma or renal cell carcinoma were enrolled in the trial. CD4+ and CD8+ T cells were sorted separately from peripheral blood before TCR sequencing. The CDR3 numbers 12 residues from cysteine through phenylalanine. Only the CDR3 DNA is retained, 36 bases long and in frame from the first base. V is cut by 1 base and J by 13 bases, and the space between the germline ends is 11 bases. From a lookup of the germline V gene, CDR1 and CDR2 are SGHTA and FQGNSA. Genomic DNA was isolated from the sorted cells so that the TCRbeta CDR3 region could be sequenced. The immunoSEQ Assay was used to sequence the TCRbeta CDR3 regions. TCRdb's version of the immuneACCESS table is confined to in-frame rearrangements and falls short of the full clone set. An unresolved V gene accounts for under half of the shortfall where checked; the remainder is of unknown origin. This sample is represented by about 73,000 clones; roughly 90% of them were singletons. Of the sample, 0.78% falls within the top ten clones.

The chain joins TRBV7-2 to TRBJ2-1, with TRBD1 tentatively as D gene (6 bases match). Material: CD4+ or CD8+ T cells sorted from blood, obtained in a trial of the OX40 agonist ivuxolimab. This TCR derives from an adult with an advanced solid tumor such as melanoma, head and neck, liver or kidney cancer. The CDR3 sequence is CASSLDRGNQFF. The nucleotide sequence reads as follows: TGTGCCAGCAGCTTAGATAGGGGGAATCAGTTCTTC.